Listed below are T cell receptor beta chains from one sample, sequenced in a study of CD8 T cells in ankylosing spondylitis. Using its own MiXCR run on the 5' RACE reads, TCRdb lists one record per CDR3 protein. The top ten clones hold 12% of a sample with around 130,000 distinct CDR3 sequences, 6% to 8.5% of them seen once. The sequenced sample was blood, either unsorted or a sorted T cell fraction (not recorded which). The receptors shown here come from a male donor with ankylosing spondylitis or in good health (not recorded which). CDR3s include the opening cysteine and the closing phenylalanine or tryptophan. Fields, in order: J gene, D gene, V gene, clone size, CDR3 protein, CDR3 DNA. D genes are given only for firm matches. Clone size is not always given. Where it is, it says once, few, many or a class for expanded clones.

j_call: TRBJ2-1; d_call: -; v_call: TRBV30; clone_size: many; cdr3_aa: CAWSVTLVTNEQFF; cdr3_nt: TGTGCCTGGAGTGTAACACTAGTTACTAATGAGCAGTTCTTC
j_call: TRBJ2-1; d_call: TRBD2; v_call: TRBV20-1; clone_size: many; cdr3_aa: CSAREFIGGRGAYNEQFF; cdr3_nt: TGCAGTGCTAGAGAGTTTATAGGCGGGAGGGGAGCCTACAATGAGCAGTTCTTC
j_call: TRBJ1-2; d_call: TRBD1; v_call: TRBV6-5; clone_size: many; cdr3_aa: CASSYPRYHRGSNYGYTF; cdr3_nt: TGTGCCAGCAGTTACCCTCGCTATCACAGGGGTTCTAACTATGGCTACACCTTC
j_call: TRBJ2-1; d_call: -; v_call: TRBV20-1; clone_size: many; cdr3_aa: CSARRSSDEQFF; cdr3_nt: TGCAGTGCTAGACGGTCAAGCGATGAGCAGTTCTTC
j_call: TRBJ1-4; d_call: -; v_call: TRBV13; clone_size: many; cdr3_aa: CASSAPSTPGEKLFF; cdr3_nt: TGTGCCAGCAGCGCGCCGTCTACCCCTGGTGAAAAACTGTTTTTT
j_call: TRBJ1-6; d_call: -; v_call: TRBV18; clone_size: many; cdr3_aa: CASSPGISQGSLHF; cdr3_nt: TGTGCCAGCTCGCCCGGGATATCGCAGGGATCCCTCCACTTT
j_call: TRBJ1-2; d_call: TRBD1; v_call: TRBV5-1; clone_size: many; cdr3_aa: CASSHGQGEGGYTF; cdr3_nt: TGCGCCAGCAGCCACGGACAGGGCGAAGGGGGCTACACCTTC
j_call: TRBJ1-6; d_call: TRBD1; v_call: TRBV5-1; clone_size: many; cdr3_aa: CASSEGQDNSPLHF; cdr3_nt: TGCGCCAGCAGCGAGGGACAGGATAATTCACCCCTCCACTTT
j_call: TRBJ2-5; d_call: -; v_call: TRBV28; clone_size: -; cdr3_aa: CASSFQTGLAQETQYF; cdr3_nt: TGTGCCAGCAGCTTTCAGACGGGACTCGCGCAAGAGACCCAGTACTTC
j_call: TRBJ2-2; d_call: TRBD1; v_call: TRBV12-3/TRBV12-4; clone_size: many; cdr3_aa: CASQDRTSNTGELFF; cdr3_nt: TGTGCCAGCCAGGACAGGACCTCGAACACCGGGGAGCTGTTTTTT
j_call: TRBJ2-3; d_call: -; v_call: TRBV20-1; clone_size: many; cdr3_aa: CSASPGGLKDTQYF; cdr3_nt: TGCAGTGCCTCGCCCGGGGGTTTGAAAGATACGCAGTATTTT
j_call: TRBJ2-7; d_call: -; v_call: TRBV20-1; clone_size: many; cdr3_aa: CSARVHREQYF; cdr3_nt: TGCAGTGCTAGAGTTCACAGGGAGCAGTACTTC
j_call: TRBJ1-1; d_call: -; v_call: TRBV29-1; clone_size: many; cdr3_aa: CSGIGPTGAFF; cdr3_nt: TGCAGCGGGATAGGGCCCACTGGGGCTTTCTTT
j_call: TRBJ2-7; d_call: -; v_call: TRBV11-3; clone_size: -; cdr3_aa: CASSQPPVNEQYF; cdr3_nt: TGTGCCAGCAGCCAACCCCCGGTAAACGAGCAGTACTTC
j_call: TRBJ2-7; d_call: -; v_call: TRBV5-1; clone_size: many; cdr3_aa: CASSPAPGFEQYF; cdr3_nt: TGCGCCAGCAGCCCCGCGCCGGGGTTCGAGCAGTACTTC
j_call: TRBJ2-3; d_call: -; v_call: TRBV9; clone_size: -; cdr3_aa: CASSVVRSGGGDTQYF; cdr3_nt: TGTGCCAGCAGCGTAGTGCGGAGCGGAGGAGGGGATACGCAGTATTTT